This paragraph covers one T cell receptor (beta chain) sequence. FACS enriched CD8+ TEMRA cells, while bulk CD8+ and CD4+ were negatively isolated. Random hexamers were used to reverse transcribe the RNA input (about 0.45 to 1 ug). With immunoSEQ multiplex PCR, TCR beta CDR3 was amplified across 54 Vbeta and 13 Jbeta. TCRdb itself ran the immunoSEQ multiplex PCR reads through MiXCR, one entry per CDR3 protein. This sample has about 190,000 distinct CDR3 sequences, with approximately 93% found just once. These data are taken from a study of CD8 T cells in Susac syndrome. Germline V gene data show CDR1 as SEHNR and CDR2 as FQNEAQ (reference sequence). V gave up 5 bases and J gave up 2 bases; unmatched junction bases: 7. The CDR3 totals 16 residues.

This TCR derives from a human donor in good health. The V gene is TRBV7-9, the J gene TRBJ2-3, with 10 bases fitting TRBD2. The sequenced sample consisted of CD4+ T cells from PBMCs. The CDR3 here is CASSQLLAGYTDTQYF. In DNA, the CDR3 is TGTGCCAGCAGCCAACTACTAGCGGGGTACACAGATACGCAGTATTTT.